This T cell receptor (beta chain) was obtained from a study of blood T cell repertoires in COVID-19. Across the whole study: Sites across the United States, Italy and Spain contributed samples from acute and convalescent COVID-19.

The V segment lost 3 bases and the J segment 7 bases; nucleotides outside the gene matches: 7. Germline V gives CDR1 MNHNS, CDR2 SASEGT. The CDR3 extends over 14 amino acids. The authors' processing: Using reference gene primer amplification, nucleated cell counts were estimated. Some clones are missing from TCRdb's copy, which holds only in-frame ones; the method was immunoSEQ multiplex PCR. The DNA gave D and trimming, while V, J and clone size come from that table. This repertoire shows approximately 260,000 clones, around 90% found once; its top ten account for roughly 6%. The sample holds one count of this clone. Across about two dozen US areas, participants ranged in age from about 18 to 90 years. Participant reports of clinical history set cohort assignment.

Sequencing was done on a sample of PBMCs or T cells enriched from blood (not recorded which). This rearrangement joins TRBV6-1 to TRBJ2-5; TRBD1 matches 8 bases. The sequence came from a woman in her 30s with acute COVID-19. DNA for the CDR3: TGTGCCAGCAGTGACCCGACAGGGGCCGGGACCCAGTACTTC. Translated, it gives CASSDPTGAGTQYF.